This T cell receptor beta chain was found in a study of blood T cell repertoires in COVID-19. CDR3 length: 14 amino acids. Germline values: CDR1 MNHEY, CDR2 SVGAGI. Trimming at V came to 2 bases and at J to 8 bases, leaving 6 bases not matched to a gene. Method: immunoSEQ multiplex PCR; TCRdb's copy keeps in-frame clones and lacks some. The table lists 150,000 to 190,000 clones, 75% to 90% of them singletons. The chain employs TRBV6-5 and TRBJ2-1, with 7 bases lining up with TRBD1. This TCR was sampled from a woman aged 40 to 55 with acute or convalescent COVID-19. Sequenced input: peripheral blood. The CDR3 coding sequence is TGTGCCAGCAGTTACCCCGGACAGGTCGATGAGCAGTTCTTC. It yields the protein CASSYPGQVDEQFF.